This is a list of T cell receptor beta chains from one sample in a study of CD8+ T cells in alopecia areata. TCRdb's table, derived via immunoSEQ multiplex PCR, lists solely in-frame clones and lacks some. The repertoire includes some 150,000 clones, approximately 53% of them detected once, and just under 20% sits in the top ten. The specimen comprised CD8+ T cells sorted from blood, sampled at week 0. All receptors come from a human donor with alopecia areata. The conserved cysteine and the conserved F or W are not part of the CDR3 here. Each record gives: V gene, CDR3 length, clone size, CDR3 protein. The listing skips clone size in some rows; elsewhere it reads once, few, many or a size class.

v_gene: TRBV15
len: 13
abundance: NA
CDR3aa: ATSRERGAQETQY

v_gene: TRBV29-1
len: 11
abundance: NA
CDR3aa: SVVAGGPDTQY

v_gene: TRBV18
len: 12
abundance: few
CDR3aa: ASSPPQGSTEAF

v_gene: TRBV9
len: 13
abundance: NA
CDR3aa: ASTASGRPQETQY

v_gene: TRBV7-2
len: 10
abundance: NA
CDR3aa: ASSLGTPYPY

v_gene: TRBV27
len: 12
abundance: NA
CDR3aa: ASSPGTGAYGYT

v_gene: TRBV6-5
len: 13
abundance: NA
CDR3aa: ASSPGGGTYNEQF

v_gene: TRBV19
len: 9
abundance: NA
CDR3aa: ASSISGELF

v_gene: TRBV15
len: 11
abundance: NA
CDR3aa: ATSDDGNTEAF

v_gene: TRBV29-1
len: 9
abundance: NA
CDR3aa: SVDSGGEQY

v_gene: TRBV4-3
len: 13
abundance: few
CDR3aa: ASSQLLATNEKLF

v_gene: TRBV7-9
len: 12
abundance: NA
CDR3aa: ASSLVGPKETQY

v_gene: TRBV29-1
len: 13
abundance: once
CDR3aa: SVEEIPSTEGTQY

v_gene: TRBV27
len: 9
abundance: few
CDR3aa: ASSLGFEQY

v_gene: TRBV13
len: 14
abundance: few
CDR3aa: ASSLGRVLGFGGYT

v_gene: TRBV9
len: 13
abundance: NA
CDR3aa: ASSARTGSSYEQY

v_gene: TRBV30
len: 12
abundance: NA
CDR3aa: AWSVLQGPYEQY

v_gene: TRBV4-2
len: 13
abundance: NA
CDR3aa: ASSLGAGGPDEQF

v_gene: TRBV4-1
len: 11
abundance: once
CDR3aa: ASSQDGVNTQY

v_gene: TRBV15
len: 15
abundance: NA
CDR3aa: ATSRDPREARRSPLH

v_gene: TRBV30
len: 11
abundance: NA
CDR3aa: AWSVRVWYGYT

v_gene: TRBV4-3
len: 13
abundance: NA
CDR3aa: ASSQDLTGGYEQY

v_gene: TRBV30
len: 11
abundance: NA
CDR3aa: AWSVWGVKQQY

v_gene: TRBV7-2
len: 14
abundance: few
CDR3aa: ASSLGQRRSTDTQY

v_gene: TRBV4-3
len: 16
abundance: NA
CDR3aa: ASSQDPGGPRGANVLT

v_gene: TRBV5-4
len: 12
abundance: NA
CDR3aa: ASSYGTAAYEQY

v_gene: TRBV15
len: 11
abundance: NA
CDR3aa: ATSGTGEDTQY